This paragraph reports one TCR beta chain. Healthy donors had no documented immune events, such as infections, while sampled. These data come from a study of identifying expanded T cells in peripheral blood. Germline V gives CDR1 SNHLY, CDR2 FYNNEI. The CDR3 consists of 16 residues. The V and J ends lost 5 bases and 1 base, in that order; junction bases with no gene match: 5. TCRdb's copy holds only in-frame clones and misses some; the assay was immunoSEQ multiplex PCR. Of some 90,000 clones detected, more than 70% appear once; the ten largest clones hold roughly 19%. The J gene is TRBJ2-5, the V gene TRBV2; 12 positions agree with TRBD2. Specimen: blood. This TCR was recovered from a person aged 18 to 70 in good health. CDR3 in DNA: TGTGCCAGCAGTCAAACTAGCGGGGGGCTCCAAGAGACCCAGTACTTC. This codes for CASSQTSGGLQETQYF.